These 13 T cell receptor beta chains were all obtained from the same sample, sequenced in a study of post-analysis software for immune sequencing data. Notes on the study in general: Controls had lower frequencies than patients of about 5 TRBV segments, which included TRBV5-6, TRBV5-1 and TRBV20-1.

Researchers reported that TCR beta cDNA libraries carried unique molecular identifiers. Using its own MiXCR run on the PCR reads, TCRdb lists one record per CDR3 protein. The table lists under 200,000 distinct CDR3 sequences, around 29% of them singletons, with around 3.7% in the top ten. No cognate antigen is known for these TCRs. The sequencing input was blood. These receptors came from a girl younger than 18 with multiple sclerosis.

The genes are TRBV11-2 and TRBJ2-7, with D perhaps given as TRBD1 or TRBD2 (5 bases each). V was clipped by 0 bases and J by 5 bases, with 14 bases between them. Germline CDR1 is SGHAT and CDR2 is FQNNGV. This CDR3 comprises 15 residues. CDR3 DNA: TGTGCCAGCAGCTTAGACGGGGCAGTGATCGACGAGCAGTACTTC. Protein sequence: CASSLDGAVIDEQYF.

CDR3 protein: CSASARTPNQPQHF. CDR3 coding DNA: TGCAGTGCTAGTGCCCGGACTCCAAATCAGCCCCAGCATTTT. This rearrangement joins TRBV20-1 to TRBJ1-5; D remains unclear. Germline values: CDR1 DFQATT, CDR2 SNEGSKA (reference sequence). V lost 3 bases, J lost 4 bases, and 13 bases lay in between. The CDR3 length is 14 residues.

The CDR3 loop is CASSKSPGLAGGREQFF. CDR3 DNA: TGTGCCAGCAGCAAGAGCCCGGGACTAGCGGGGGGGCGGGAGCAGTTCTTC. The chain uses TRBV21-1 and TRBJ2-1; TRBD2 is the table's D call, not checked against the DNA. TRBV21-1 is noted as a pseudogene. This CDR3 spans 17 amino acids.

This clonotype was detected once. A much larger clone is a single base away; this may be a read error. This rearrangement joins TRBV12-3 or TRBV12-4 to TRBJ2-3; D is possibly TRBD1 or TRBD2 (6 bases each). The CDR3 totals 15 residues. Trimming took off 2 bases at V and 4 bases at J, with 13 bases between the two ends. The CDR3 protein is CASSLLGASADTQYF. DNA for the CDR3: TGTGCCAGCAGTTTATTGGGGGCTAGCGCAGATACGCAGTATTTT.

The rearrangement uses TRBV15 and TRBJ1-3; weak D call: TRBD1 (6 bases). V dropped 2 bases and J dropped 2 bases, with 19 bases sitting between them. Germline CDR1 and CDR2: LNHNV and YYDKDF (reference sequence). The CDR3 runs to 18 residues. CDR3 protein: CATSRKKLAGQPGNTIYF. The CDR3 coding sequence is TGTGCCACCAGCAGAAAAAAACTAGCGGGACAACCTGGAAACACCATATATTTT.

The DNA of the CDR3 is TGCGCCAGCAGCTCGGACACCATGAACACTGAAGCTTTCTTT. Translating gives CASSSDTMNTEAFF. The chain has TRBV5-1 and TRBJ1-1; possible D gene TRBD1, 5 bases. This CDR3 has 14 residues. CDR1 is SGHRS and CDR2 is YFSETQ in the germline V gene. V was shortened by 3 bases and J by 0 bases, with 9 bases between the two germline ends.

This clonotype was counted many times. The chain uses TRBV21-1 and TRBJ2-7. TRBV21-1 is given as a pseudogene. The CDR3 loop spans 13 amino acids. CDR3 residues: CASSKVGQSEQYF. In DNA form, the CDR3 reads TGTGCCAGCAGCAAAGTAGGCCAGTCCGAGCAGTACTTC.

The chain has TRBV24-1 and TRBJ2-3, with 8 bases lining up with TRBD1. J was trimmed by 7 bases and V by 4 bases; bases with no gene match: 9. There are 15 residues in the CDR3. Germline CDR1 KGHDR, CDR2 SFDVKD. Written as DNA, the CDR3 is TGTGCCACCAGTGAAACAGGGGGTTTAAGAAATACGCAGTATTTT. The encoded protein is CATSETGGLRNTQYF.

This clonotype came up a few times. The rearrangement uses TRBV6-4 and TRBJ2-3, with 13 positions matching TRBD2. V was pared by 8 bases and J by 1 base, with 18 bases of the junction left unmatched. Germline V CDR1 and CDR2: MRHNA, SNTAGT. The CDR3 extends over 20 amino acids. The DNA of the CDR3 is TGTGCCAGCCTTCTGAAAGGACTAGCGGGAGTTCAATCTGGCACAGATACGCAGTATTTT. This sequence encodes CASLLKGLAGVQSGTDTQYF.

This clonotype appeared once. A clone one base away is much larger, so this may be a read error. The J gene is TRBJ2-3, the V gene TRBV12-3 or TRBV12-4; unclear D gene. CDR3 size: 15 residues. The CDR3 DNA sequence: TGTACCAGCAGTCCAGGCCATCCACCCTCTGGTACGCAGTATTTT. Translating gives CTSSPGHPPSGTQYF.

In its sample, this clonotype was seen many times. The chain combines TRBV7-9 with TRBJ2-3; D gene uncertain. The CDR3 contains 14 residues. Trimming pared 3 bases from V and 0 bases from J, leaving 7 bases between. In germline, CDR1 is SEHNR, CDR2 FQNEAQ (reference sequence). The CDR3 here is CASSFPGSTDTQYF. The CDR3 bases are TGTGCCAGCAGCTTTCCCGGGAGCACAGATACGCAGTATTTT.

This clonotype has a count of ten or more. This chain links TRBV4-1 with TRBJ2-3; 11 bases line up with TRBD2. The CDR3 totals 17 residues. Losses at the gene ends were 2 bases for V and 5 bases for J; bases not matched to a gene: 9. Germline V gives CDR1 MGHRA, CDR2 YSYEKL. Here the CDR3 reads CASSQYYTSGRGDTQYF. DNA for the CDR3: TGCGCCAGCAGCCAATATTATACTAGCGGGAGAGGAGATACGCAGTATTTT.

This clonotype was observed many times. This sequence joins TRBV2 and TRBJ2-7; D may match TRBD1 or TRBD2 (6 bases each). The CDR3 sequence is 14 residues long. The germline CDR1 and CDR2 sequences are SNHLY and FYNNEI. V was trimmed by 3 bases and J by 7 bases, leaving 16 bases between them. CDR3 nucleotide sequence: TGTGCCAGCAGTGAGGGGGGCAGGCCGGGGGAGCAGTACTTC. Amino acid sequence: CASSEGGRPGEQYF.